Given below is one T cell receptor (beta chain) in context. Its antigen is not known. Trimming removed 5 bases from V and 4 bases from J; junction bases left unmatched: 12. From germline, CDR1 is SEHNR and CDR2 FQNEAQ (reference sequence). This CDR3 is built from 16 residues. The iRepertoire nested amplicon-rescue multiplex PCR amplified TCR alpha and beta CDR3s from RNA. Tissue mRNA or PBMC total RNA, about 85-400 ng, went into one-step reverse transcription and amplification. One entry per CDR3 protein, called by TCRdb with MiXCR from the multiplex PCR reads. This table has more than 95,000 distinct CDR3 sequences, less than 30% appearing once. This entry is derived from a study of glioma-infiltrating T cells. General study results and limits: Tissue and blood shared very few CDR3 sequences. Gliomas, especially low-grade, showed above-expected tissue-blood divergence; non-neoplastic patients showed below.

Sample: glioma tissue, nonneoplastic brain tissue, or PBMCs (not recorded which). V is TRBV7-9 and J is TRBJ1-1; 8 positions agree with TRBD1. The sequence came from a human donor with low-grade glioma or glioblastoma, undergoing nonglioma brain surgery, or in good health (not recorded which). The CDR3 loop is CASSPETGVVGTEAFF. The CDR3 DNA reads as TGTGCCAGCAGCCCAGAGACAGGGGTCGTGGGCACTGAAGCTTTCTTT. Combining the CDR3 with reference TRBV7-9 and TRBJ1-1 gives the whole variable domain DTGVSQNPRHKITKRGQNVTFRCDPISEHNRLYWYRQTLGQGPEFLTYFQNEAQLEKSRLLSDRFSAERPKGSFSTLEIQRTEQGDSAMYLCASSPETGVVGTEAFFGQGTRLTVV.